Presented here are 30 T cell receptor beta chains from one specimen sequenced in a study of tumor-infiltrating lymphocytes in primary liver carcinoma. Germline DNA was also extracted, and blood RNA derived from unsorted whole blood. Using a constant-region primer together with ProtoScript II reverse transcriptase, TCR beta cDNA was made from approximately 0.55 ug of total RNA. Libraries of TCR beta came from three nested multiplex PCR rounds with slightly modified ARM-PCR. A C-beta reverse primer was combined with TRBV1-TRBV30 forward primers in the first two PCR rounds, and each round had roughly 11 cycles. In TCRdb, the multiplex PCR reads were re-called with MiXCR into one record per CDR3 protein. The sample yields about 210,000 distinct CDR3 sequences, about two thirds seen once. Material for sequencing was peripheral blood. The receptor source for this set is an older woman with primary liver carcinoma and hepatitis B virus infection.

This clonotype was counted once. Given a much more abundant clone one base away, this may be a read error. The V gene is TRBV4-1, the J gene TRBJ1-2, with D possibly TRBD1 on 6 matching bases. The CDR3 has 16 residues. CDR1 MGHRA and CDR2 YSYEKL come from the germline V gene. The CDR3 region has the DNA TGCGCCAGCAGTCCGACCGACAGGTTCGGAACAAATGGCTACATCTTC. Its translation is CASSPTDRFGTNGYIF.

Remarks on this clonotype: A much bigger clone sits one base away, suggesting this may be a read error. Likely a read error: the CDR3 ends without its conserved phenylalanine or tryptophan. This chain connects TRBV14 to TRBJ1-6, with TRBD1 matching over 7 bases. With V trimmed by 1 base and J by 5 bases, 2 bases remained unmatched. Germline V gene data show CDR1 as SGHDN and CDR2 as FVKESK. This CDR3 has 15 amino acids. CDR3 nucleotides: TGTGCCAGCAGCCAAGGACAGGGTCATAATTCACCCCTCCACCTT. It codes for CASSQGQGHNSPLHL.

This clonotype was recorded at least ten times. This sequence joins TRBV6-1 and TRBJ2-7; D may correspond to TRBD1 or TRBD2 (5 bases each). This CDR3 spans 16 amino acids. CDR1 MNHNS and CDR2 SASEGT come from the germline V gene. The V end was cut by 5 bases, the J end by 4 bases, with 21 bases between. This CDR3 reads CASSKNRTPEGYEQYF. CDR3 nucleotides: TGTGCCAGCAGTAAGAACAGGACTCCCGAGGGGTACGAGCAGTACTTC.

Turning to this clonotype: At one boundary the junction diverges from the germline segment, which might be a read error. The chain couples TRBV28 to TRBJ2-5, with D unresolved. Germline V gives CDR1 MDHEN, CDR2 SYDVKM. The CDR3 length is 11 residues. The CDR3 spells CASSNQEAQYF. For the CDR3, the DNA is TGTGCCAGCAGTAACCAAGAGGCCCAGTACTTC.

Points on this clonotype: An end of the junction differs from the germline gene, which may be a read error. V gene TRBV10-3 combines with J gene TRBJ1-4, with D uncertain. The CDR3 is made up of 15 amino acids. Germline CDR1 reads ENHRY; CDR2 reads SYGVKD. The CDR3 DNA sequence: TGTGCCATCAGTGATGCCGGTTTGACTAATGAAGAACTGTTTTTT. As protein: CAISDAGLTNEELFF.

This clonotype was counted a single time. A junction end diverges from the germline sequence, so it may reflect a read error. This chain connects TRBV11-2 to TRBJ2-3; D not resolved. This CDR3 is 15 amino acids long. The germline gives CDR1 SGHAT, CDR2 FQNNGV. CDR3 sequence reads: CASSLGNPPVTTQYF. The DNA of the CDR3 is TGTGCCAGCAGTTTAGGAAATCCCCCTGTAACCACGCAGTATTTT. The full variable domain, completed using reference TRBV11-2 and TRBJ2-3, is EAGVAQSPRYKIIEKRQSVAFWCNPISGHATLYWYQQILGQGPKLLIQFQNNGVVDDSQLPKDRFSAERLKGVDSTLKIQPAKLEDSAVYLCASSLGNPPVTTQYFGPGTRLTVL.

The chain is built from TRBV11-2 and TRBJ2-7; no clear D gene. Germline V CDR1 and CDR2: SGHAT, FQNNGV. V lost 7 bases and J 4 bases, leaving 11 bases between the germline ends. The CDR3 runs 12 residues. Written as DNA, the CDR3 is TGTGCCAGCAACCCCCTGACTTACGAGCAGTACTTC. This encodes CASNPLTYEQYF.

The chain combines TRBV14 with TRBJ2-2; D may be TRBD1 (5 bases). Trimming removed 4 bases from V and 6 bases from J, with 9 bases in between. In germline, CDR1 is SGHDN, CDR2 FVKESK. There are 13 residues in the CDR3. This CDR3 reads CASSLKGPGELFF. In DNA, the CDR3 is TGTGCCAGCAGCCTCAAGGGGCCCGGGGAGCTGTTTTTT.

This clonotype has a count of ten or more. This could be a read error, since a much larger clone is one nucleotide away. This chain links TRBV11-3 with TRBJ1-5, with D tentatively TRBD1 (6 bases). V lost 5 bases and J lost 6, with 11 bases in between. The CDR3 has 13 residues. Germline lookup yields CDR1 SGHNT and CDR2 YENEEA. CDR3 nucleotide sequence: TGTGCCAGCAGCCGGACAGAGTCTCAGCCCCAGCATTTT. Amino acid sequence: CASSRTESQPQHF. Full variable domain (remainder filled in from reference TRBV11-3 and TRBJ1-5): EAGVVQSPRYKIIEKKQPVAFWCNPISGHNTLYWYLQNLGQGPELLIRYENEEAVDDSQLPKDRFSAERLKGVDSTLKIQPAELGDSAVYLCASSRTESQPQHFGDGTRLSIL.

Remarks on this clonotype: This may be a read error, as it is one base from a much larger clone. This chain links TRBV10-1 with TRBJ2-2, with D possibly matching TRBD2 (6 bases). CDR3 size: 15 residues. Per the germline V gene, CDR1 is WNHNN and CDR2 is SYGVQD (reference sequence). The CDR3 DNA is TGCGCCAGCTGTGATAGTAGCGGGAACACCGGGGAGCTGTTTTTT. Translating it yields CASCDSSGNTGELFF.

This rearrangement joins TRBV28 to TRBJ2-5, with D possibly being TRBD1 (6 bases). The CDR3 length is 15 residues. Germline V gene sequence: CDR1 MDHEN, CDR2 SYDVKM. Trimming took 2 bases from V and 6 from J, leaving 16 bases between them. The CDR3 sequence: CASSLRHRVEKTQYF. For the CDR3, the DNA is TGTGCCAGCAGTTTAAGGCACAGGGTGGAGAAGACCCAGTACTTC.

Turning to this clonotype: One end of the junction does not line up with germline, which may come from a read error. The rearrangement uses TRBV11-2 and TRBJ2-5; TRBD2 might be the D (5 bases). Germline V CDR1 and CDR2: SGHAT, FQNNGV. The CDR3 is made up of 16 amino acids. The CDR3 sequence is CASSLRFSPSGETQCF. The CDR3 DNA is TGTGCCAGCAGCTTACGATTTTCACCCAGCGGAGAGACCCAGTGCTTC.

The chain carries TRBV11-2 and TRBJ1-2, with 9 bases lining up with TRBD1. Germline trimming cut 7 bases from V and 8 bases from J; bases unmatched to any gene: 17. From germline, CDR1 is SGHAT and CDR2 FQNNGV. The CDR3 is 16 residues long. CDR3 sequence reads: CASKLVPGQGLGGYTF. CDR3 DNA sequence: TGTGCCAGCAAGTTAGTTCCCGGACAGGGGTTGGGCGGCTACACCTTC.

Remarks on this clonotype: With a much larger clone just one base away, this may be a read error. CDR3 nucleotides: TGTGCCAGCGGCTTGGCCGGGCCCCGGATCTTC. This sequence encodes CASGLAGPRIF. The chain joins TRBV5-8 to TRBJ2-7; D ambiguous. This CDR3 has 11 amino acids. The germline CDR1 and CDR2 sequences are SGHTS and YDEGEE.

This clonotype was counted a few times. A much larger clone sits a single nucleotide away, making a read error possible. The chain has TRBV12-3 or TRBV12-4 and TRBJ2-5, with TRBD1 matching 8 bases. The CDR3 sequence is 13 residues long. V dropped 8 bases and J dropped 4; count of bases not matched to a gene: 6. The CDR3 protein is CASAKGQGETQYF. As DNA, the CDR3 is TGTGCCAGCGCCAAAGGACAGGGAGAGACCCAGTACTTC.

Concerning this clonotype itself: A junction boundary mismatches the germline segment, possibly from a read error. The V and J genes are TRBV30 and TRBJ2-2; TRBD2 is a possible D gene (6 bases). Germline CDR1 is GTSNPN and CDR2 is SVGIG (reference sequence). The CDR3 length is 11 residues. The CDR3 sequence: CAWTYTGGLFF. CDR3 sequence (DNA): TGTGCCTGGACTTACACCGGGGGGCTGTTTTTT.

The J gene is TRBJ1-2, the V gene TRBV28, with unresolved D. This CDR3 is 13 amino acids long. In germline, CDR1 is MDHEN, CDR2 SYDVKM. The germline V and J ends were trimmed by 1 base and 9 bases, with 12 bases remaining between them. The CDR3 spells CASSLLYRESYTF. The CDR3, as DNA: TGTGCCAGCAGTTTATTGTACCGGGAAAGCTACACCTTC.

V gene TRBV12-3 or TRBV12-4 combines with J gene TRBJ2-3, with 10 bases fitting TRBD1. Losses at the gene ends were 6 bases for V and 6 bases for J; bases not matched to a gene: 9. CDR3 length: 15 residues. CDR3 sequence (DNA): TGTGCCAGCAGCCCGACAGGGGGCGAGCTGGATACGCAGTATTTT. Translation: CASSPTGGELDTQYF.

With regard to this clonotype: A much larger clone differs by one base, so this may be a read error. The CDR3 end shows no conserved phenylalanine or tryptophan, and so a read error is likely. The chain couples TRBV6-5 to TRBJ2-1; no reliable D call. V gave up 3 bases and J gave up 1 base, with 13 bases separating them. The CDR3 length is 16 residues. Germline V gene lookup returns CDR1 MNHEY and CDR2 SVGAGI. CDR3 amino acids: CASSYASRESYNEQFI. The CDR3, as DNA: TGTGCCAGCAGTTATGCTAGTCGAGAGTCCTACAATGAGCAGTTCATC.

Notes on this clonotype: This CDR3 fails to terminate in the conserved phenylalanine or tryptophan, so it likely reflects a read error. The limits of the CDR3 on the DNA are not certain, so only TCRdb's listed CDR3 is given. The J gene is TRBJ2-3, the V gene TRBV11-2. From its first to its last residue, the CDR3 has 14 amino acids. Per germline, CDR1 SGHAT and CDR2 FQNNGV. CDR3 in amino acids: CASSLYDGTDTKYL.

This chain links TRBV28 with TRBJ1-5; D might be TRBD1 (6 bases). This CDR3 contains 14 residues. CDR1 is MDHEN and CDR2 is SYDVKM in the germline V gene. With 6 bases removed from V and 3 bases from J, the gap between germline ends came to 12 bases. CDR3 sequence reads: CASRATGLNQPQHF. The CDR3 DNA is TGTGCCAGCAGGGCTACAGGGCTCAATCAGCCCCAGCATTTT.

This chain links TRBV11-2 with TRBJ2-7; D possibly corresponds to TRBD2 (5 bases). Germline CDR1 SGHAT, CDR2 FQNNGV. The germline V and J ends were trimmed by 3 bases and 0 bases, with 12 bases remaining between them. The CDR3 contains 15 residues. The CDR3 DNA follows: TGTGCCAGCAGCTTTTCCGGACGGGGCTCCTACGAGCAGTACTTC. Translated, it gives CASSFSGRGSYEQYF.

This clonotype was observed a handful of times. An end of the junction does not agree with germline; a read error may underlie this. The chain links TRBV6-1 to TRBJ2-2, with 7 bases identical to TRBD2. Germline V CDR1 and CDR2: MNHNS, SASEGT. The CDR3 has 16 amino acids. The CDR3 nucleotides are TGTACCAGCAGTGAAGAGCCCCGTCCGGGGGGTGGGGAGCTGTTCTTT. Translated, it gives CTSSEEPRPGGGELFF.

The chain employs TRBV14 and TRBJ2-5, with 9 bases aligning to TRBD2. The CDR3 is 19 amino acids. The ends lost 10 bases at V and 5 bases at J; junction bases unmatched: 26. Per germline, CDR1 SGHDN and CDR2 FVKESK. This CDR3 reads CANGQDPFTIAGVLETQYF. In nucleotides, the CDR3 is TGTGCCAACGGCCAAGATCCCTTTACTATAGCGGGAGTACTGGAGACCCAGTACTTC.

As concerns this clonotype: A read error is possible here, since a much larger clone lies one base away. The J gene is TRBJ2-1, the V gene TRBV12-3 or TRBV12-4; the D is unclear. V lost 6 bases and J 9 bases, leaving 12 bases between the germline ends. The CDR3 is made up of 12 amino acids. CDR3 region: CASSSGVGEQFF. DNA for the CDR3: TGTGCCAGCAGCTCCGGAGTGGGTGAGCAGTTCTTC.

V gene TRBV7-8 combines with J gene TRBJ2-1, with TRBD1 identical over 8 bases. Germline V gene data show CDR1 as SGHVS and CDR2 as FQNEAQ. The trim removed 1 base at V and 2 bases at J, leaving 7 bases unmatched. This CDR3 contains 17 residues. The CDR3 loop is CASSLGGLQGAYNEQFF. The CDR3 coding sequence is TGTGCCAGCAGCTTAGGTGGGCTACAGGGGGCCTACAATGAGCAGTTCTTC.

This chain joins TRBV7-9 and TRBJ2-7; TRBD1 might be the D (6 bases). CDR3 length equals 11 residues. The germline V gene has CDR1 SEHNR and CDR2 FQNEAQ (reference sequence). Trimming stripped 4 bases from V and 6 bases from J, with 7 bases between. The CDR3, as DNA: TGTGCCAGCAGCTCGGACAGCGAGCAGTACTTC. Encoded protein: CASSSDSEQYF.

A single count supports this clonotype. This may stem from a read error, because a much larger clone lies one nucleotide away. The chain uses TRBV6-5 and TRBJ1-6; D gene uncertain. CDR1 and CDR2 from the germline V gene are MNHEY and SVGAGI. CDR3 length equals 12 residues. The CDR3 DNA sequence: TGTGTCAGCAGTTACTTTGATTCACCCCTCCACTTT. This codes for CVSSYFDSPLHF.

This clonotype was found many times. The genes are TRBV29-1 and TRBJ2-4; possible D gene TRBD1, 6 bases. Germline V gene lookup returns CDR1 SQVTM and CDR2 ANQGSEA. The CDR3 runs to 20 residues. Trimming cost V 1 base and J 0 bases, with 25 bases left between them. For the CDR3, the DNA is TGCAGCGTTGAAGTTATGTGGCAGGGGTTGGCCCTTCTAGCCAAAAACATTCAGTACTTC. It codes for CSVEVMWQGLALLAKNIQYF.

With regard to this clonotype: This could be a read error, since a much larger clone is one nucleotide away. The J gene is TRBJ1-1, the V gene TRBV12-3 or TRBV12-4, with D hard to call. This CDR3 is 13 amino acids long. The CDR3 here is CASSYRANAEAFF. CDR3 bases: TGTGCCAGCAGTTACCGAGCGAACGCTGAAGCTTTCTTT.